The 30 T cell receptor beta chains below all came from one sample that was sequenced in a study of CD8 T cells in Susac syndrome. It was with random hexamers that about 0.45 to 1 ug RNA was reverse transcribed. TCRdb independently ran MiXCR on the immunoSEQ multiplex PCR reads; one entry per CDR3 protein. Among about 170,000 distinct CDR3 sequences listed, 90% to 95% were seen once. The sample comprised CD4+ T cells from PBMCs. The receptors derive from a human donor with multiple sclerosis.

The chain has TRBV7-9 and TRBJ1-6, with D possibly being TRBD1 (6 bases). The germline V and J ends were trimmed by 4 bases and 5 bases, with 15 bases remaining between them. The CDR3 has 16 amino acids. The V gene's germline CDR1 is SEHNR and CDR2 FQNEAQ (reference sequence). CDR3: CASSSTLQGNNSPLHF. The DNA of the CDR3 is TGTGCCAGCAGCTCAACCCTCCAGGGGAATAATTCACCCCTCCACTTT.

CDR3 region: CASSYQPNGNQPQHF. CDR3 coding DNA: TGTGCCAGCAGTTACCAGCCAAATGGCAATCAGCCCCAGCATTTT. V and J are TRBV6-5 and TRBJ1-5; D uncertain. The CDR3 has 15 amino acids. Trimming cost V 2 bases and J 2 bases, with 10 bases left between them. Per germline, CDR1 MNHEY and CDR2 SVGAGI.

This chain uses TRBV5-8 with TRBJ2-5, with D possibly being TRBD1 (5 bases). The CDR3 consists of 15 residues. Germline assignment: CDR1 SGHTS and CDR2 YDEGEE. Trimming took off 4 bases at V and 5 bases at J, with 18 bases between the two ends. The CDR3 loop reads CASSTPSAGLETQYF. The DNA for the CDR3 is TGTGCCAGCAGCACTCCCTCGGCAGGGCTGGAGACCCAGTACTTC.

The J gene is TRBJ1-1, the V gene TRBV2; D ambiguous. CDR1 and CDR2 (germline): SNHLY, FYNNEI. Trimming removed 1 base from V and 2 bases from J, with 8 bases in between. The CDR3 spans 14 residues. CDR3 in DNA: TGTGCCAGCAGTGAAGTCGGGCGAAACACTGAAGCTTTCTTT. It encodes CASSEVGRNTEAFF.

V gene TRBV5-1 combines with J gene TRBJ2-2; a weak D match, TRBD2 (5 bases). The V end was cut by 6 bases, the J end by 0 bases, with 12 bases between. The CDR3 has 15 amino acids. Germline CDR1 SGHRS, CDR2 YFSETQ. The CDR3: CASTPPGTNTGELFF. CDR3 DNA: TGCGCCAGCACCCCACCCGGGACGAACACCGGGGAGCTGTTTTTT.

This rearrangement joins TRBV12-3 or TRBV12-4 to TRBJ2-7; D gene unclear. This CDR3 is 12 amino acids long. Trimming left V 5 bases short and J 3 bases short, with 8 bases between. The CDR3 here is CASSATYYEQYF. The CDR3 DNA follows: TGTGCCAGCAGTGCGACTTACTACGAGCAGTACTTC.

V gene TRBV20-1 combines with J gene TRBJ1-3; D not resolved. Trimming took 7 bases from V and 0 from J, leaving 10 bases between them. The V gene's germline CDR1 is DFQATT and CDR2 SNEGSKA (reference sequence). There are 13 residues in the CDR3. The CDR3 loop is CSGRDFSGNTIYF. The DNA of the CDR3 is TGCAGTGGCAGAGATTTCTCTGGAAACACCATATATTTT.

The chain couples TRBV5-1 to TRBJ2-7; D is undetermined. V lost 0 bases to trimming and J lost 3 bases, with 16 bases between them. The CDR3 spans 16 residues. Germline CDR1 SGHRS, CDR2 YFSETQ. The CDR3 loop is CASSLGAPPSLYEQYF. DNA of the CDR3: TGCGCCAGCAGCTTGGGGGCCCCGCCCAGCCTCTACGAGCAGTACTTC. Full variable domain (missing parts from reference TRBV5-1 and TRBJ2-7): KAGVTQTPRYLIKTRGQQVTLSCSPISGHRSVSWYQQTPGQGLQFLFEYFSETQRNKGNFPGRFSGRQFSNSRSEMNVSTLELGDSALYLCASSLGAPPSLYEQYFGPGTRLTVT.

The chain links TRBV9 to TRBJ2-3; no clear D gene. This CDR3 has 14 amino acids. Trimming stripped 4 bases from V and 4 bases from J, with 13 bases between. Germline CDR1 SGDLS, CDR2 YYNGEE. The CDR3 nucleotides read TGTGCCAGCAGCCAAAATGGAGCCTCAGATACGCAGTATTTT. This encodes CASSQNGASDTQYF.

The rearrangement links TRBV6-2 or TRBV6-3 to TRBJ2-2; D is undetermined. Trimming shortened V by 2 bases and J by 4 bases, and 14 bases separated the two germline ends. This CDR3 spans 16 amino acids. CDR1 and CDR2 (germline): MNHEY, SVGEGT. DNA for the CDR3: TGTGCCAGCAGTTACGGTACACCTCGACCCACCGGGGAGCTGTTTTTT. This translates into CASSYGTPRPTGELFF.

J is TRBJ1-5 and V is TRBV2; 8 nucleotides match TRBD1. The CDR3 sequence is 13 residues long. CDR1 is SNHLY and CDR2 is FYNNEI in the germline V gene. V lost 7 bases and J lost 6; bases outside the gene matches: 5. The CDR3 loop reads CASKDRVGQPQHF. The CDR3 nucleotides are TGTGCCAGCAAGGACAGGGTCGGTCAGCCCCAGCATTTT.

The chain is built from TRBV5-1 and TRBJ2-7; possible D gene TRBD2, 5 bases. This CDR3 contains 15 residues. Trimming stripped 0 bases from V and 6 bases from J, with 16 bases between. CDR1 and CDR2 (germline): SGHRS, YFSETQ. CDR3 sequence (DNA): TGCGCCAGCAGCTTGGGGTCTAGCAGTCACCGCGAGCAGTACTTC. Translation: CASSLGSSSHREQYF.

The chain is built from TRBV3-1 and TRBJ2-3; 8 bases match TRBD1. Germline CDR1 reads LGHDT; CDR2 reads YNNKEL (reference sequence). This CDR3 contains 14 residues. Trimming took 7 bases from V and 5 from J; bases not matched to a gene: 8. CDR3 coding DNA: TGTGCCAGCAACCCGACAGGGGATGAAGATACGCAGTATTTT. It specifies CASNPTGDEDTQYF.

This chain uses TRBV20-1 with TRBJ1-4; the match to TRBD1 covers 12 bases. Trimming removed 3 bases from V and 7 bases from J; junction bases left unmatched: 6. Germline V gene sequence: CDR1 DFQATT, CDR2 SNEGSKA (reference sequence). This CDR3 is built from 15 residues. Here the CDR3 reads CSASKGTGGSEKLFF. The CDR3 DNA reads TGCAGTGCTAGTAAGGGGACAGGGGGCAGTGAAAAACTGTTTTTT.

The V call is TRBV19, the J call TRBJ1-1; 10 bases align to TRBD1. Trimming at V came to 3 bases and at J to 5 bases, leaving 6 bases not matched to a gene. Germline V gene data show CDR1 as LNHDA and CDR2 as SQIVND (reference sequence). The CDR3 loop spans 15 amino acids. CDR3 in DNA: TGTGCCAGTAGTATCCCCGGGACAGGGGTGACTGAAGCTTTCTTT. This sequence encodes CASSIPGTGVTEAFF.

This chain connects TRBV28 to TRBJ2-6; D remains ambiguous. From germline, CDR1 is MDHEN and CDR2 SYDVKM. V lost 6 bases and J lost 0, with 9 bases in between. The CDR3 is made up of 15 amino acids. The CDR3 protein is CASSLGDSGANVLTF. The CDR3 bases are TGTGCCAGCAGCCTAGGAGACTCTGGGGCCAACGTCCTGACTTTC.

The chain carries TRBV2 and TRBJ1-3; D is unresolved. Trimming removed 6 bases at V and 9 bases at J, with 12 bases between. CDR1 and CDR2 (germline): SNHLY, FYNNEI. The CDR3 has 12 residues. The CDR3 DNA reads TGTGCCAGCAGGCTGGGGTCTGCCACCATATATTTT. Its protein is CASRLGSATIYF.

The genes are TRBV20-1 and TRBJ2-4; TRBD2 aligns across 7 bases. CDR3 length: 13 residues. Germline V gene data show CDR1 as DFQATT and CDR2 as SNEGSKA (reference sequence). J lost 6 bases, V lost 6 bases, and 8 bases had no gene match. CDR3 nucleotide sequence: TGCAGTGCAAACCAGTGGGAGGGAAACATTCAGTACTTC. Its protein product is CSANQWEGNIQYF.

CDR3 DNA: TGTGCCACCAGTGAAGGGGGAAGCACAGATACGCAGTATTTT. Amino acids: CATSEGGSTDTQYF. The chain employs TRBV24-1 and TRBJ2-3; D possibly corresponds to TRBD1 (6 bases). V gave up 4 bases and J gave up 0 bases, with 7 bases separating them. The CDR3 is 14 amino acids. Germline V gene sequence: CDR1 KGHDR, CDR2 SFDVKD.

This chain uses TRBV11-2 with TRBJ2-4; the match to TRBD2 covers 12 bases. Germline V gene data show CDR1 as SGHAT and CDR2 as FQNNGV. This CDR3 is 19 amino acids long. The ends lost 6 bases at V and 3 bases at J; junction bases unmatched: 15. This chain's CDR3 is CASRPTRLAGGPGKNIQYF. In nucleotides, the CDR3 is TGTGCCAGCAGACCGACGCGGCTAGCGGGAGGGCCGGGCAAAAACATTCAGTACTTC.

The CDR3: CASSPLTGGLIGELFF. The CDR3 coding sequence is TGTGCCAGCAGCCCCTTAACGGGGGGGTTGATCGGGGAGCTGTTTTTT. The chain joins TRBV13 to TRBJ2-2, with 8 bases aligning to TRBD2. Germline CDR1 and CDR2: PRHDT and FYEKMQ (reference sequence). The CDR3 length is 16 residues. The junction had 12 bases not matched to a gene; V was cut back by 5 bases and J by 7 bases.

CDR3 sequence reads: CASSLGLDQPQHF. CDR3 coding DNA: TGTGCCAGCAGCCTAGGGTTGGATCAGCCCCAGCATTTT. This rearrangement joins TRBV5-4 to TRBJ1-5; D is unresolved. Germline V lookup: CDR1 SGHNT, CDR2 YYREEE (reference sequence). This CDR3 is 13 amino acids long. V was clipped by 4 bases and J by 5 bases, with 10 bases between them.

The CDR3 reads CASSLAASGMDTQYF. CDR3 DNA: TGCGCCAGCAGCTTGGCTGCTAGCGGGATGGATACGCAGTATTTT. The gene calls are TRBV5-1 and TRBJ2-3, with 9 bases that match TRBD2. Germline assignment: CDR1 SGHRS and CDR2 YFSETQ. After removal of 0 bases from V and 6 bases from J, the junction contained 5 bases not matched to a gene. The CDR3 has 15 residues.

CDR3 sequence (DNA): TGTGCCAGCTCCAGACACACGGGGACCTACGAGCAGTACTTC. Amino acid sequence: CASSRHTGTYEQYF. This chain connects TRBV6-5 to TRBJ2-7; possibly TRBD2 for D (5 bases). CDR1 and CDR2 from the germline V gene are MNHEY and SVGAGI. V was trimmed by 8 bases and J by 2 bases, leaving 16 bases between them. This CDR3 is 14 amino acids long.

The sample holds a few counts of this clonotype. This rearrangement joins TRBV5-4 to TRBJ2-4; D is unresolved. V was shortened by 1 base and J by 5 bases, with 7 bases between the two germline ends. The CDR3 is 13 residues long. Germline CDR1 SGHNT, CDR2 YYREEE (reference sequence). Written as DNA, the CDR3 is TGTGCCAGCAGCTTGTTCGACCAAAACATTCAGTACTTC. As protein: CASSLFDQNIQYF.

This CDR3 is CSVEDQETQYF. CDR3 DNA: TGCAGCGTTGAAGATCAAGAGACCCAGTACTTC. This chain links TRBV29-1 with TRBJ2-5; D remains unclear. This CDR3 has 11 amino acids. CDR1 and CDR2 from the germline V gene are SQVTM and ANQGSEA. V was cut by 0 bases and J by 2 bases, with 1 base left in between.

The rearrangement joins TRBV4-2 to TRBJ2-1; D is tentatively TRBD1 or TRBD2 (5 bases each). V was trimmed by 3 bases and J by 7 bases, leaving 10 bases between them. Germline assignment: CDR1 LGHNA and CDR2 YNFKEQ. The CDR3 consists of 13 residues. The CDR3 region is CASSQRGKNEQFF. CDR3 coding DNA: TGTGCCAGCAGCCAGAGGGGCAAAAATGAGCAGTTCTTC.

The chain joins TRBV11-2 to TRBJ1-5; a weak D match, TRBD1 (5 bases). The length of the CDR3 is 12 residues. Trimming left V 4 bases short and J 4 bases short, with 5 bases between. From germline, CDR1 is SGHAT and CDR2 FQNNGV. CDR3 sequence (DNA): TGTGCCAGCAGCTACAGGAATCAGCCCCAGCATTTT. Protein: CASSYRNQPQHF.

This chain joins TRBV15 and TRBJ1-3, with no clear D. Germline CDR1 and CDR2: LNHNV and YYDKDF (reference sequence). The CDR3 contains 15 residues. V was pared by 0 bases and J by 2 bases, with 8 bases between. CDR3 bases: TGTGCCACCAGCAGAGATCGAGGGCCTGGAAACACCATATATTTT. This gives the protein CATSRDRGPGNTIYF.

This chain joins TRBV28 and TRBJ2-1, with D hard to call. The CDR3 spans 14 residues. The V and J ends lost 6 bases and 0 bases respectively, with 9 bases between them. Germline V gene data show CDR1 as MDHEN and CDR2 as SYDVKM. The CDR3 nucleotides are TGTGCCAGCAGCTCCGGCGGCTCCTACAATGAGCAGTTCTTC. It specifies CASSSGGSYNEQFF.